Following are 9 T cell receptor beta chains from one sample sequenced in a study of blood T cell repertoires in COVID-19. Clones were read by immunoSEQ multiplex PCR, and TCRdb kept only the in-frame ones, dropping some. The sample includes some 65,000 clones, around 93% of them seen just once. Sequenced material: peripheral blood. The receptor set was obtained from a man in his 70s with active COVID-19.

This chain links TRBV19 with TRBJ1-5; D may be TRBD1 (5 bases). The germline V gene has CDR1 LNHDA and CDR2 SQIVND (reference sequence). The CDR3 extends over 14 amino acids. Trimming took 6 bases from V and 8 from J, leaving 17 bases between them. CDR3 bases: TGTGCCAGTAGCCAAGGCGCAGGGTCGGAGCCCCAGCATTTT. Translation: CASSQGAGSEPQHF.

V is TRBV3-1 (or the pseudogene TRBV3-2) and J is TRBJ2-2; 7 bases fit TRBD2. Per the germline V gene, CDR1 is LGHDT and CDR2 is YNNKEL (reference sequence). V shed 4 bases and J 2 bases; nucleotides not matched to a gene: 16. The CDR3 sequence is 19 residues long. The CDR3 reads CASSRHAPTLAANTGELFF. The CDR3, as DNA: TGTGCCAGCAGCCGCCACGCACCTACCCTAGCGGCAAACACCGGGGAGCTGTTTTTT.

The chain employs TRBV3-1 (or the pseudogene TRBV3-2) and TRBJ2-1; D perhaps matches TRBD2 (6 bases). The CDR3 is made up of 12 amino acids. With 2 bases removed from V and 12 bases from J, the gap between germline ends came to 11 bases. Per the germline V gene, CDR1 is LGHDT and CDR2 is YNNKEL (reference sequence). Written as DNA, the CDR3 is TGTGCCAGCAGCCAATCCGGGGGAGGGCAGTTCTTC. It yields the protein CASSQSGGGQFF.

V usage is TRBV11-3 and J usage is TRBJ2-5; possible D gene TRBD2, 6 bases. CDR1 and CDR2 (germline): SGHNT, YENEEA. The CDR3 spans 15 residues. Between the trimmed V and J ends, which lost 4 bases and 2 bases, there was a span of 14 bases. In DNA, the CDR3 is TGTGCCAGCAGCTCCCGACTAGTGAAACAAGAGACCCAGTACTTC. This sequence encodes CASSSRLVKQETQYF. The whole variable domain, remainder taken from reference TRBV11-3 and TRBJ2-5, is EAGVVQSPRYKIIEKKQPVAFWCNPISGHNTLYWYLQNLGQGPELLIRYENEEAVDDSQLPKDRFSAERLKGVDSTLKIQPAELGDSAVYLCASSSRLVKQETQYFGPGTRLLVL.

This clone showed up just a few times. The chain links TRBV5-1 to TRBJ2-1, with 13 nucleotides matching TRBD2. V lost 3 bases and J lost 6; bases outside the gene matches: 3. Germline V CDR1 and CDR2: SGHRS, YFSETQ. The CDR3 runs 15 residues. The CDR3 DNA follows: TGCGCCAGCAGCTCCGGACTAGCGGGGGCCAATGAGCAGTTCTTC. It specifies CASSSGLAGANEQFF.

This sequence joins TRBV6-5 and TRBJ2-2, with D tentatively TRBD1 (7 bases). The V gene lost 11 bases and the J gene lost 6 bases, with 13 bases spanning the gap. This CDR3 region has 12 residues. Germline V lookup: CDR1 MNHEY, CDR2 SVGAGI. As DNA, the CDR3 is TGTGCCCGGGGGCAGGGGGCCGGGGAGCTGTTTTTT. It translates to CARGQGAGELFF.

The CDR3 protein is CASSLLTGGAGELFF. CDR3 DNA sequence: TGCGCCAGCAGCTTGTTAACAGGGGGGGCCGGGGAGCTGTTTTTT. The genes are TRBV5-1 and TRBJ2-2; D may be TRBD1 (8 bases). Germline CDR1 and CDR2: SGHRS and YFSETQ. V lost 1 base, J lost 6 bases, and 13 bases lay in between. The length of the CDR3 is 15 residues.

The gene calls are TRBV5-1 and TRBJ2-3, with 7 bases aligning to TRBD2. The germline V gene has CDR1 SGHRS and CDR2 YFSETQ. V was clipped by 0 bases and J by 0 bases; unmatched bases: 1. The CDR3 covers 15 residues. The CDR3 here is CASSLGRGSTDTQYF. CDR3 DNA sequence: TGCGCCAGCAGCTTGGGGCGGGGGAGCACAGATACGCAGTATTTT.

This chain connects TRBV6-1 to TRBJ1-2; 7 nucleotides align to TRBD1. V was pared by 1 base and J by 8 bases, with 4 bases of the junction left unmatched. The CDR3 extends over 13 amino acids. Germline V gene lookup returns CDR1 MNHNS and CDR2 SASEGT. This CDR3 is CASSEGQGLGYTF. CDR3 coding DNA: TGTGCCAGCAGTGAAGGACAGGGCTTGGGCTACACCTTC.